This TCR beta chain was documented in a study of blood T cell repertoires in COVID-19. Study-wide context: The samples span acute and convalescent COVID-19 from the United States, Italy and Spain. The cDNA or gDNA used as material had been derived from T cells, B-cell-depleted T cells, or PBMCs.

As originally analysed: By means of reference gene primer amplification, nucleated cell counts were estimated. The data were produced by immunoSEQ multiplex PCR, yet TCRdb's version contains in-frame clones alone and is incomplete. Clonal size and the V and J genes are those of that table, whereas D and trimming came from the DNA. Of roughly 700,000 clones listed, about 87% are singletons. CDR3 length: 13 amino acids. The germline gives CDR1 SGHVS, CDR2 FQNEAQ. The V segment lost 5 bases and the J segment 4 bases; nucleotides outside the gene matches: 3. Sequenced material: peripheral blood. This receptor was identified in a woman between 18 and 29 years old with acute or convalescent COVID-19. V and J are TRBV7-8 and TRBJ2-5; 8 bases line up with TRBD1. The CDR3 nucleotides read TGTGCCAGCAGCGACAGGGGATTAGAGACCCAGTACTTC. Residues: CASSDRGLETQYF.